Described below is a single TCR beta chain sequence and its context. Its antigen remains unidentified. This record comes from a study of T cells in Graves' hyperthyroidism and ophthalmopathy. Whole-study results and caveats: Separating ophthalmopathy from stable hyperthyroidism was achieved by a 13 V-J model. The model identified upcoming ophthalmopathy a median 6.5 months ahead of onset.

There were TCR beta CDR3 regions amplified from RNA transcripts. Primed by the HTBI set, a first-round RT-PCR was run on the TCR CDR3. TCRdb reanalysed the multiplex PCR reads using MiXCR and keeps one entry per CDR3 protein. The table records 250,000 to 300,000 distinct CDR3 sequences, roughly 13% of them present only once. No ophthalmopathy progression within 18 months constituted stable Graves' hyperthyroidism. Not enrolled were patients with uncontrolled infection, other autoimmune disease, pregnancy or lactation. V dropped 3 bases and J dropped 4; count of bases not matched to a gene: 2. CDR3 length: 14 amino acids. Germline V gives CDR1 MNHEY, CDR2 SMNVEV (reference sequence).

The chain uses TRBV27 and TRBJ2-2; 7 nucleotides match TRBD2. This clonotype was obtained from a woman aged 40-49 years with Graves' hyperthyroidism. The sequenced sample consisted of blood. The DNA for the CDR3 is TGTGCCAGCAGTTTGGGGGGGTCCACCGGGGAGCTGTTTTTT. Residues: CASSLGGSTGELFF.